The source of this T cell receptor (beta chain) is a study of response to subunit inactivated influenza vaccine. Study-wide results and caveats: The authors proposed limited new T cell recruitment per seasonal influenza vaccination.

TCRdb reanalysed the RT-PCR reads using MiXCR and keeps one entry per CDR3 protein. The table shows under 500,000 distinct CDR3 sequences, with approximately 9.9% occurring only once. Germline V gene data show CDR1 as SGHVS and CDR2 as FNYEAQ. The CDR3 covers 17 residues. The V end was cut by 5 bases, the J end by 7 bases, with 24 bases between. This clonotype was recorded a few times. The antigen remains undetermined. V is TRBV7-6 and J is TRBJ2-1; D possibly corresponds to TRBD2 (7 bases). This specimen was PBMCs from blood, taken more than 35 days after vaccination. The TCR sequence derives from a man aged 45-65 years who received an inactivated influenza vaccine. The CDR3 DNA is TGTGCCAGCAGCGGCGAGGCGGGGGCTAATAGGGGGAATGAGCAGTTCTTC. It is translated as CASSGEAGANRGNEQFF.